This TCR beta chain was sequenced in a study of response to subunit inactivated influenza vaccine. In TCRdb, the RT-PCR reads were re-called with MiXCR into one record per CDR3 protein. The data hold about 520,000 distinct CDR3 sequences, with less than 30% observed a single time. The germline V and J ends were trimmed by 6 bases and 6 bases, with 15 bases remaining between them. CDR3 length equals 14 residues. Per germline, CDR1 ENHRY and CDR2 SYGVKD. The source is a man in his forties or fifties who received an inactivated influenza vaccine. This chain uses TRBV10-3 with TRBJ2-1, with a weak D call TRBD2 (6 bases). The specimen was CD4+ T cells sorted from PBMCs, collected roughly 5 days after vaccination. The CDR3 bases are TGTGCCATCAGGGCCCGGGGGTCAGCCAATGAGCAGTTCTTC. Translation gives CAIRARGSANEQFF.